The present entry profiles one T cell receptor beta chain with its context. These data come from a study of OX40 agonist ivuxolimab in advanced cancers. Turning to the study itself: The drug used for patients, ivuxolimab, was an agonistic anti-OX40 (CD134) antibody. Three patients, one with hepatocellular carcinoma and two with cutaneous melanoma, achieved partial responses.

This CDR3 contains 15 residues. Germline V gene data show CDR1 as MGHRA and CDR2 as YSYEKL. The V end lost 3 bases, the J end lost 6 bases, and 14 bases lay between the germline ends. Autoimmune disease history or systemic immunosuppression barred patients. Produced via immunoSEQ multiplex PCR; TCRdb's table is partial and in-frame only. The profile shows approximately 3,000 clones, over 55% of them singletons. The sequence came from an adult with an advanced solid tumor such as melanoma, head and neck, liver or kidney cancer. This chain joins TRBV4-1 and TRBJ2-2; D ambiguous. The source material was CD4+ or CD8+ T cells sorted from blood, sampled in a trial of the OX40 agonist ivuxolimab. CDR3 DNA sequence: TGCGCCAGCAGCCATCCAGGACCTCCTCCCGGGGAGCTGTTTTTT. Translating gives CASSHPGPPPGELFF.